The 27 T cell receptor beta chains presented below share a single source sample, sequenced in a study of HIV-infected children after antiretroviral therapy interruption. Treatment noted: PENTA 11 planned treatment interruption arm or continuous ART arm. RNA-based 3' RACE libraries used unique molecular identifiers. Each CDR3 protein gets one entry after TCRdb re-called the 3' RACE reads with MiXCR. The data contain fewer than 20,000 distinct CDR3 sequences, approximately 3.6% of them singletons. This specimen consisted of CD45RA+ CD4+ T cells from PBMCs, obtained from a donor given antiretroviral therapy, either interrupted or continuous. Subset meaning: naive CD4+ CD45RA+ CD45RO- T cells. The source is a child aged 2 to 17 with HIV.

This clonotype was seen at least ten times. The V call is TRBV12-3 or TRBV12-4, the J call TRBJ1-3; TRBD1 matches 7 bases. The V and J ends lost 3 bases and 8 bases, in that order; junction bases with no gene match: 4. CDR3 length equals 13 residues. CDR3: CASSFDRVDTIYF. The CDR3 DNA follows: TGTGCCAGCAGTTTCGACAGGGTGGACACCATATATTTT.

This clonotype was found many times. The V gene is TRBV23-1, the J gene TRBJ1-2; D is uncertain. TRBV23-1 is flagged as an ORF with uncertain function. The CDR3 covers 13 residues. With 6 bases removed from V and 5 bases from J, the gap between germline ends came to 13 bases. The CDR3 DNA reads as TGCGCCAGCAGGCCTCATACAGATTATGGCTACACCTTC. It is translated as CASRPHTDYGYTF.

This clonotype qualifies as medium-sized. The chain couples TRBV11-2 to TRBJ2-1; 8 bases line up with TRBD1. The germline CDR1 and CDR2 sequences are SGHAT and FQNNGV. The CDR3 covers 16 residues. V trimming: 6 bases; J trimming: 0 bases; junction bases outside the gene matches: 7. DNA for the CDR3: TGTGCCAGCAGACATACAGGGGGGAGCTCCTACAATGAGCAGTTCTTC. As protein: CASRHTGGSSYNEQFF.

This clonotype was observed at least ten times. CDR3: CASSSGTGVGEQYF. The CDR3 region has the DNA TGTGCCAGCAGTTCCGGGACAGGGGTCGGGGAACAGTACTTC. The gene calls are TRBV21-1 and TRBJ2-7; TRBD1 was called by the table and not checked on the DNA. TRBV21-1 is recorded as a pseudogene. CDR3 length: 14 residues.

This clonotype was seen ten or more times. This rearrangement joins TRBV7-2 to TRBJ1-5, with unresolved D. Trimming left V 0 bases short and J 4 bases short, with 7 bases between. CDR3 length equals 14 residues. CDR1 SGHTA and CDR2 FQGNSA come from the germline V gene. This CDR3 reads CASSLAEGNQPQHF. CDR3 in DNA: TGTGCCAGCAGCTTAGCGGAGGGAAATCAGCCCCAGCATTTT.

Sample share makes this clonotype medium-sized. V gene TRBV7-2 combines with J gene TRBJ1-1; 8 bases are a match to TRBD1. The CDR3 is 16 residues long. From germline, CDR1 is SGHTA and CDR2 FQGNSA. Trimming cost V 3 bases and J 2 bases; bases outside gene matches: 8. In nucleotides, the CDR3 is TGTGCCAGCAGCTTTGGCACAGGGGGGTCCAACACTGAAGCTTTCTTT. Translation gives CASSFGTGGSNTEAFF. Combining the CDR3 with reference TRBV7-2 and TRBJ1-1 gives the whole variable domain GAGVSQSPSNKVTEKGKDVELRCDPISGHTALYWYRQSLGQGLEFLIYFQGNSAPDKSGLPSDRFSAERTGGSVSTLTIQRTQQEDSAVYLCASSFGTGGSNTEAFFGQGTRLTVV.

This clonotype has at least ten counts. The genes are TRBV4-1 and TRBJ1-5, with TRBD1 matching 7 bases. V was clipped by 0 bases and J by 5 bases; unmatched bases: 4. The germline V gene has CDR1 MGHRA and CDR2 YSYEKL. CDR3 length: 15 residues. CDR3 in DNA: TGCGCCAGCAGCCAAGATGGAGGGGGCTATCAGCCCCAGCATTTT. Translation gives CASSQDGGGYQPQHF.

This clonotype was counted at least ten times. This rearrangement joins TRBV11-2 to TRBJ1-1, with TRBD1 identical over 8 bases. This CDR3 has 17 amino acids. Trimming removed 5 bases from V and 1 base from J; junction bases left unmatched: 12. Germline V gives CDR1 SGHAT, CDR2 FQNNGV. The CDR3 region has the DNA TGTGCCAGCAGCCCCGGGGACAGGTTTACCCCGAACACTGAAGCTTTCTTT. Residues: CASSPGDRFTPNTEAFF.

Concerning this clonotype: A junction boundary mismatches the germline segment, possibly from a read error. This chain links TRBV4-2 with TRBJ1-6, with TRBD1 matching 7 bases. Germline-derived CDR1 and CDR2 are LGHNA and YNFKEQ. The CDR3 runs to 17 residues. The DNA for the CDR3 is TGCGCCAGCAGCCAAGATGGCACAGGGGTTCTTAATTCACCCCTCCACTTT. Its translation: CASSQDGTGVLNSPLHF.

This clonotype occurred many times. The rearrangement uses TRBV20-1 and TRBJ2-1, with D possibly TRBD2 on 6 matching bases. The CDR3 length is 13 residues. Germline V gene sequence: CDR1 DFQATT, CDR2 SNEGSKA (reference sequence). V lost 4 bases to trimming and J lost 10 bases, with 17 bases between them. The CDR3 loop is CSAIWDWQREQFF. The CDR3 DNA sequence: TGCAGTGCTATTTGGGACTGGCAAAGGGAGCAGTTCTTC.

This clonotype was seen many times. The rearrangement uses TRBV20-1 and TRBJ2-1, with D hard to call. CDR1 and CDR2 from the germline V gene are DFQATT and SNEGSKA (reference sequence). V was cut by 0 bases and J by 2 bases, with 14 bases left in between. The CDR3 runs 16 residues. For the CDR3, the DNA is TGCAGTGCTAGAGATTGGTCCGGCTACGCCTACAATGAGCAGTTCTTC. It yields the protein CSARDWSGYAYNEQFF.

The table lists this clonotype with many counts. This sequence joins TRBV29-1 and TRBJ1-1; 11 bases match TRBD1. The CDR3 spans 12 residues. From germline, CDR1 is SQVTM and CDR2 ANQGSEA. Trimming removed 6 bases from V and 4 bases from J; junction bases left unmatched: 1. CDR3 bases: TGCAGCGTCGGGACAGGGGGCACTGAAGCTTTCTTT. This encodes CSVGTGGTEAFF.

This clonotype was seen at least ten times. V usage is TRBV28 and J usage is TRBJ2-5; 7 bases are a match to TRBD1. The V gene's germline CDR1 is MDHEN and CDR2 SYDVKM. The J segment lost 1 base and the V segment lost 5 bases, leaving 7 bases of the junction unmatched. The CDR3 runs to 15 residues. The CDR3 DNA reads as TGTGCCAGCAGTCCACCACAGGGGCCCCAAGAGACCCAGTACTTC. Translation gives CASSPPQGPQETQYF. Complete variable domain (other parts from reference TRBV28 and TRBJ2-5): DVKVTQSSRYLVKRTGEKVFLECVQDMDHENMFWYRQDPGLGLRLIYFSYDVKMKEKGDIPEGYSVSREKKERFSLILESASTNQTSMYLCASSPPQGPQETQYFGPGTRLLVL.

This clonotype is labeled medium-sized. V usage is TRBV12-3 or TRBV12-4 and J usage is TRBJ1-4, with 10 positions matching TRBD1. This CDR3 contains 15 residues. J was trimmed by 8 bases and V by 4 bases; bases with no gene match: 7. CDR3 in DNA: TGTGCCAGCAGTTCCTCGGACAGGGGGAGAGAAAAACTGTTTTTT. It codes for CASSSSDRGREKLFF.

The chain carries TRBV4-2 and TRBJ2-7; a weak D match, TRBD2 (5 bases). The germline gives CDR1 LGHNA, CDR2 YNFKEQ. The CDR3 contains 15 residues. V lost 0 bases to trimming and J lost 5 bases, with 14 bases between them. The CDR3 DNA reads TGTGCCAGCAGCCAAGAAACCGAGACGGAGGACGAGCAGTACTTC. Translating it yields CASSQETETEDEQYF.

By sample fraction, this clonotype is medium-sized (0.01 to 0.1%). The chain recombines TRBV2 with TRBJ1-2; D gene unclear. Per germline, CDR1 SNHLY and CDR2 FYNNEI. The CDR3 covers 14 residues. Trimming took off 4 bases at V and 7 bases at J, with 16 bases between the two ends. DNA for the CDR3: TGTGCCAGCAGTGTGGACGGCCTCGGTAGTGGCTACACCTTC. It yields the protein CASSVDGLGSGYTF. Drawing the rest from reference TRBV2 and TRBJ1-2, the complete variable domain is EPEVTQTPSHQVTQMGQEVILRCVPISNHLYFYWYRQILGQKVEFLVSFYNNEISEKSEIFDDQFSVERPDGSNFTLKIRSTKLEDSAMYFCASSVDGLGSGYTFGSGTRLTVV.

This clonotype was detected ten times or more. The CDR3 spells CAISPHLSGQQETQYF. Written as DNA, the CDR3 is TGTGCCATCAGTCCACACTTGTCGGGACAACAAGAGACCCAGTACTTC. This chain joins TRBV10-3 and TRBJ2-5; TRBD1 is a possible D gene (6 bases). The CDR3 is 16 amino acids. V lost 5 bases and J lost 2, with 18 bases in between. Germline CDR1 reads ENHRY; CDR2 reads SYGVKD.

This clonotype was observed at least ten times. The chain uses TRBV10-3 and TRBJ2-7; D remains ambiguous. V dropped 7 bases and J dropped 5 bases, with 12 bases sitting between them. CDR1 ENHRY and CDR2 SYGVKD come from the germline V gene. The CDR3 is made up of 12 amino acids. The CDR3 coding sequence is TGTGCCATCACAGGCCAGGCCCACGAGCAGTACTTC. This codes for CAITGQAHEQYF.

This clonotype has at least ten counts. The genes are TRBV28 and TRBJ2-7; D remains ambiguous. The germline CDR1 and CDR2 sequences are MDHEN and SYDVKM. The CDR3 has 14 residues. Trimming removed 4 bases from V and 0 bases from J, with 10 bases in between. DNA of the CDR3: TGTGCCAGCAGTTCCCCCCCCGCCTCCTACGAGCAGTACTTC. It translates to CASSSPPASYEQYF.

This clonotype was observed at least ten times. This chain uses TRBV7-9 with TRBJ1-6; D unresolved. Germline V lookup: CDR1 SEHNR, CDR2 FQNEAQ (reference sequence). V lost 1 base and J lost 9, with 10 bases in between. The CDR3 covers 14 residues. This chain's CDR3 is CASSLGARLSPLHF. The CDR3 DNA reads TGTGCCAGCAGCTTAGGCGCCCGGCTTTCACCCCTCCACTTT.

This clonotype occurred many times. The chain employs TRBV18 and TRBJ2-7; the match to TRBD1 covers 7 bases. J gave up 6 bases and V 2 bases, and 7 bases lay outside the gene matches. The CDR3 is made up of 14 amino acids. Germline loops: CDR1 KGHSH, CDR2 LQKENI. The CDR3 reads CASSPSETGTEQYF. Written as DNA, the CDR3 is TGTGCCAGCTCACCATCCGAGACAGGGACCGAGCAGTACTTC.

This clonotype is medium-sized in the sample. V gene TRBV5-1 combines with J gene TRBJ2-5; 11 bases are shared with TRBD1. Germline V gene data show CDR1 as SGHRS and CDR2 as YFSETQ. Unmatched junction bases numbered 6, after V lost 3 bases and J lost 5 bases. The CDR3 runs to 15 residues. In DNA, the CDR3 is TGCGCCAGCAGCTACGGACAGGGGGCTTGGGAGACCCAGTACTTC. It is translated as CASSYGQGAWETQYF.

This clonotype was seen at least ten times. This rearrangement joins TRBV7-3 to TRBJ2-5, with 8 bases that match TRBD1. J was trimmed by 4 bases and V by 4 bases; bases with no gene match: 20. This CDR3 spans 19 amino acids. Looked up from germline, CDR1 is SGHTA and CDR2 is FQGTGA. CDR3 bases: TGTGCCAGCAGCTCCCTGGGTTGGGGTCAGGGGGCAGGAAGAGAGACCCAGTACTTC. Its translation: CASSSLGWGQGAGRETQYF. The full variable domain, with the rest looked up from reference TRBV7-3 and TRBJ2-5, is GAGVSQTPSNKVTEKGKYVELRCDPISGHTALYWYRQSLGQGPEFLIYFQGTGAADDSGLPNDRFFAVRPEGSVSTLKIQRTERGDSAVYLCASSSLGWGQGAGRETQYFGPGTRLLVL.

At least ten counts were recorded for this clonotype. The chain links TRBV29-1 to TRBJ1-1; D gene ambiguous. The V gene lost 7 bases and the J gene lost 5 bases, with 11 bases spanning the gap. Germline V gene lookup returns CDR1 SQVTM and CDR2 ANQGSEA. The CDR3 contains 11 residues. The CDR3 protein is CSAERSTEAFF. The CDR3 DNA reads as TGCAGCGCGGAGAGAAGTACTGAAGCTTTCTTT.

V gene TRBV2 combines with J gene TRBJ2-1; D uncertain. V gave up 1 base and J gave up 0 bases, with 4 bases separating them. CDR1 is SNHLY, CDR2 FYNNEI, per germline. The CDR3 loop spans 14 amino acids. CDR3 bases: TGTGCCAGCAGTGAAGTCCGCTCCTACAATGAGCAGTTCTTC. This codes for CASSEVRSYNEQFF.

Judged by abundance, this clonotype is medium-sized. The chain combines TRBV20-1 with TRBJ2-6, with a possible D match to TRBD2 (6 bases). Trimming cost V 8 bases and J 2 bases, with 10 bases left between them. This CDR3 is built from 13 residues. CDR1 and CDR2 from the germline V gene are DFQATT and SNEGSKA (reference sequence). CDR3 nucleotides: TGCAGTTCGGGGAGGACTGGGGCCAACGTCCTGACTTTC. Translated, it gives CSSGRTGANVLTF.

Within the sample, this clonotype is medium-sized (0.01 to 0.1%). The chain is built from TRBV20-1 and TRBJ1-1, with D unresolved. Germline CDR1 DFQATT, CDR2 SNEGSKA (reference sequence). V shed 0 bases and J shed 1 base, with 15 bases lying between them. CDR3 length equals 16 residues. As DNA, the CDR3 is TGCAGTGCTAGAGATCGACTTCGCGCGGCGAACACTGAAGCTTTCTTT. Protein sequence: CSARDRLRAANTEAFF.